This T cell receptor beta chain was identified in a study of cytomegalovirus exposure and HLA in healthy donors. Both 60 Vbeta primers and 13 Jbeta primers went into the PCR. Per the study methods: In a later analysis, of 79 million or so unique beta chains, approximately 10 million appeared in at least two donors. The data were produced by immunoSEQ multiplex PCR, yet TCRdb's version contains in-frame clones alone and is incomplete. The V and J calls and the clone size are those of that table, but D and trimming were determined from the DNA. The repertoire holds 180,000 or so clones, with around 80% as singletons. Trimming pared 4 bases from V and 4 bases from J, leaving 20 bases between. Germline assignment: CDR1 MNHEY and CDR2 SVGAGI. This CDR3 has 16 residues. Overall study results and limits: An analysis that came later showed most CMV-associated TCR beta chains appearing HLA-restricted.

Points on this clone: Its antigen remains unidentified. This same CDR3 is encoded by further DNA sequences in the sample.

V is TRBV6-5 and J is TRBJ2-7, with D possibly matching TRBD1 (6 bases). Sequencing was performed on PBMCs. The TCR originated in a man aged 18 to 29 in good health and CMV-seronegative. As DNA, the CDR3 is TGTGCCAGCAGTTTTTTATTCCTGACAGGTTCTTACGAGCAGTACTTC. Translating gives CASSFLFLTGSYEQYF.